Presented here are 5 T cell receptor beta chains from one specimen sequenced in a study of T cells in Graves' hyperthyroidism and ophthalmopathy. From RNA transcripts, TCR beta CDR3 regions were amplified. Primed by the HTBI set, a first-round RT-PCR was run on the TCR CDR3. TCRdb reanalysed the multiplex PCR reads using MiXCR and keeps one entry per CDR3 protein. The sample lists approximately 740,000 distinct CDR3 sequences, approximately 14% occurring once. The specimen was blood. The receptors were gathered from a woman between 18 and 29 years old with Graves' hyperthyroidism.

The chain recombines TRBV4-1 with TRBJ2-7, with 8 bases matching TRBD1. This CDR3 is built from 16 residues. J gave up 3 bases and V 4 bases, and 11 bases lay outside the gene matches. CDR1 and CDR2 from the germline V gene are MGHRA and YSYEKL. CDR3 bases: TGCGCCAGCAGCCTTACTCCCGGGACAGGCCACTACGAGCAGTACTTC. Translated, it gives CASSLTPGTGHYEQYF.

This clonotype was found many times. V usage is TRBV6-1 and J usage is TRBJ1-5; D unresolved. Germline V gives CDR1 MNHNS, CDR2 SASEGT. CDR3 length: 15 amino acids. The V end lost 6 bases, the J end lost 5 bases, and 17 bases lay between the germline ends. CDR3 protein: CASRRDNRHDQPQHF. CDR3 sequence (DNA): TGTGCCAGCAGGCGAGACAACCGGCATGATCAGCCCCAGCATTTT.

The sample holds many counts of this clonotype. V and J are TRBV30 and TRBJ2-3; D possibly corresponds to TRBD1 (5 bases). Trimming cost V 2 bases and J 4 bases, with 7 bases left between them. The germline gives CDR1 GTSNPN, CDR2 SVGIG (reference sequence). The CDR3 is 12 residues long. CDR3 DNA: TGTGCCTGGAGTAAAGGGGCAGATACGCAGTATTTT. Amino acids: CAWSKGADTQYF. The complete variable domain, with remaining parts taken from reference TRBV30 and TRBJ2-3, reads SQTIHQWPATLVQPVGSPLSLECTVEGTSNPNLYWYRQAAGRGLQLLFYSVGIGQISSEVPQNLSASRPQDRQFILSSKKLLLSDSGFYLCAWSKGADTQYFGPGTRLTVL.

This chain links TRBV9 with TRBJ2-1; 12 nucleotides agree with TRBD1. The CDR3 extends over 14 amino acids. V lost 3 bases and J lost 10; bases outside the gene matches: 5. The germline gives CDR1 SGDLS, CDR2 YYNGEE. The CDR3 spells CASSAGTGGFEQFF. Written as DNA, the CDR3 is TGTGCCAGCAGCGCCGGGACAGGGGGCTTCGAGCAGTTCTTC.

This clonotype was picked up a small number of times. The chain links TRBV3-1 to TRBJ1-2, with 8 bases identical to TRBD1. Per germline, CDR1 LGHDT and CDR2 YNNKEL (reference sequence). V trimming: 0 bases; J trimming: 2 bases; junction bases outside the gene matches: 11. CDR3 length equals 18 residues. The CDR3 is CASSQDLGQEGMNYGYTF. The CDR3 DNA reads TGTGCCAGCAGCCAAGACCTGGGACAGGAGGGGATGAACTATGGCTACACCTTC.